This T cell receptor beta chain derives from a study of blood T cell repertoires in COVID-19 (TCRdb year 2020). Some background on the complete study: Samples covering the acute and convalescent phases of COVID-19 were provided by collaborators in the United States, Italy and Spain. The material from the prospective study consisted of cDNA or gDNA derived from T cells, B-cell-depleted T cells, or PBMCs. Deeply sampled blood TCRbeta repertoires from subjects exposed to, actively infected with, or recovered from COVID-19 were included in the dataset. The repertoires were made available in a free public database intended to serve as a resource for research on the immune response to SARS-CoV-2. Samples were obtained from the ongoing ImmuneRACE study (first 160 participants) and from over 1,000 subjects provided by 6 global collaborators. Nearly every sample came with metadata listing a de-identified subject ID, COVID-19 status, age in years and sex. Where HLA class I and class II types were available, the types were taken from metadata supplied by the sample provider, not from assay-based typing. What the authors observed across the whole study: Clinical and demographic metadata were provided uncurated, with the amount varying by source and participant.

To note about this clone: What this receptor recognizes is not known. Per-base quality was not reported, and no clone a single base away is much larger than it.

Taken from cysteine to phenylalanine, the CDR3 has 14 residues. Only CDR3 DNA is held: 42 bases, read in frame from base 1. V is cut back by 1 base and J by 8 bases, with 7 bases in the junction unmatched. From the germline V gene (reference sequence), CDR1 is LNHDA and CDR2 is SQIVND. Participants in the prospective study were enrolled through a virtual design, were aged roughly 18 to 90 years, and lived in 20 to 30 United States geographic areas. Cohort assignment in the prospective study relied on participant-reported clinical history from a screening survey and a study questionnaire. For ImmuneRACE Cohort 3, a participant was defined as recovered based on two consecutive negative NP/OP PCR tests, clearance by a healthcare professional, or resolution of symptoms. Each participant in the prospective study had whole blood, serum and a nasopharyngeal or oropharyngeal swab collected by mobile phlebotomists. Participants in the prospective study had the option to provide additional blood draws and questionnaires over an approximately 2-month period. Blood samples from the prospective study were shipped frozen or at room temperature prior to DNA extraction.

The immunoSEQ Assay, a bias-controlled multiplex PCR, was used to amplify TCRbeta CDR3 regions from genomic DNA. Turning to the authors' computational methods: Nucleated cell counts per sample were estimated from amplification of reference gene primers within the assay. Sequence reads were collapsed and filtered to measure the absolute abundance of every unique TCRbeta CDR3 rearrangement. For each sample, productive Simpson clonality was calculated by taking the square root of Simpson's diversity index across productive rearrangements. TCRdb took this table from immuneACCESS and kept in-frame rearrangements with V and J called. Such tables lack part of the clones; where checked against another copy, unresolved V genes explain under half of the gap, and the rest is unexplained. V and J calls and clone size are those listed in that table; D and trimming were worked out from the DNA. The sample table records 250,000 to 300,000 clones; roughly 90% of these occur just once. The ten biggest clones cover approximately 1.5% of the sample.

The V and J genes are TRBV19 and TRBJ1-2, with 7 junctional bases fitting TRBD1. The sequencing input was PBMCs or T cells enriched from blood (not recorded which). This receptor was taken from a middle-aged woman who had recovered from COVID-19. The CDR3 region: CASSIGQGLLGYTF. The nucleotide sequence is TGTGCCAGTAGTATAGGACAGGGTTTGTTGGGCTACACCTTC. The CDR3, completed at both ends by the reference TRBV19 and TRBJ1-2 genes, gives the full variable domain DGGITQSPKYLFRKEGQNVTLSCEQNLNHDAMYWYRQDPGQGLRLIYYSQIVNDFQKGDIAEGYSVSREKKESFPLTVTSAQKNPTAFYLCASSIGQGLLGYTFGSGTRLTVV.